The T cell receptor (beta chain) under discussion was sequenced for a study of blood T cells in healthy people across ages. The total RNA that was extracted per sample amounted to at least 5 micrograms. The authors ran a second PCR of roughly 6 to 12 cycles using a sample-barcoded 5' primer and a J-beta primer mix. In TCRdb, the 5' RACE reads were re-called with MiXCR into one record per CDR3 protein. The sample includes some 560,000 distinct CDR3 sequences, roughly a quarter seen only once; the top ten take under 4.5%. This sample also belongs to another study, concerning T cells of mothers and their children. This second study says: Each mother yielded more than 8.5 million TCR beta CDR3 reads. Each child yielded several million reads.

The sequence derives from a boy aged 2 to 10 in good health. Specimen: blood.

The CDR3 loop reads CASSGQGAHEQYF. CDR3 coding DNA: TGTGCCAGCAGCGGACAGGGGGCCCACGAGCAGTACTTC. The V and J genes are TRBV12-3 or TRBV12-4 and TRBJ2-7, with 11 bases lining up with TRBD1. This CDR3 comprises 13 residues. The V gene end was trimmed by 6 bases and the J gene end by 5 bases; junction bases not matched to a gene: 3.